This entry lists 31 T cell receptor beta chains sequenced from one sample in a study of CD8+ T cells in alopecia areata. TCR sequencing used cDNA made by reverse transcription of extracted RNA. Method: immunoSEQ multiplex PCR; TCRdb's copy keeps in-frame clones and lacks some. Of some 170,000 clones listed, 65% to 75% were seen once; the top ten hold about 10%. The sequencing used CD8+ T cells sorted from blood, collected at week 0. These receptors came from a human donor with alopecia areata.

The CDR3, as DNA: TGTGCCAGCAGTAGTTCGGACTACGAGCAGTACTTC. Translated: CASSSSDYEQYF. The chain has TRBV13 and TRBJ2-7; D is uncertain. CDR1 PRHDT and CDR2 FYEKMQ come from the germline V gene (reference sequence). V was pared by 6 bases and J by 3 bases, with 9 bases between. The CDR3 runs to 12 residues.

The chain links TRBV7-3 to TRBJ2-1; TRBD2 matches at 7 bases. This CDR3 has 16 residues. Looked up from germline, CDR1 is SGHTA and CDR2 is FQGTGA. With V trimmed by 5 bases and J by 4 bases, 11 bases remained unmatched. The CDR3 here is CASSPEGRGFYNEQFF. The CDR3 DNA reads as TGTGCCAGCAGCCCCGAAGGGAGGGGATTTTACAATGAGCAGTTCTTC.

This clone has ten or more counts. The V call is TRBV30, the J call TRBJ2-2; D is ambiguous. The CDR3 loop spans 12 amino acids. Germline loops: CDR1 GTSNPN, CDR2 SVGIG (reference sequence). V gave up 4 bases and J gave up 6 bases, with 9 bases separating them. The CDR3 DNA is TGTGCCTGGAACGGTGCCGCCGGGGAGCTGTTTTTT. This gives the protein CAWNGAAGELFF.

The rearrangement links TRBV4-1 to TRBJ2-5, with TRBD1 matching over 7 bases. The CDR3 extends over 14 amino acids. The V and J ends lost 4 bases and 5 bases, in that order; junction bases with no gene match: 7. Germline CDR1 and CDR2: MGHRA and YSYEKL. The CDR3 sequence: CASSPSTGSETQYF. CDR3 sequence (DNA): TGCGCCAGCAGCCCGTCGACAGGGAGCGAGACCCAGTACTTC.

This clone was counted a few times. At one end, the junction sequence differs from germline, possibly due to a read error. The rearrangement links TRBV13 to TRBJ2-2; D gene ambiguous. This CDR3 comprises 15 residues. Looked up from germline, CDR1 is PRHDT and CDR2 is FYEKMQ (reference sequence). The CDR3 DNA reads TGTGCCAGCAGCCTAGGTGGTGGTAACACCGGGGAGCTGTTTTTT. Its protein product is CASSLGGGNTGELFF.

This clone appeared a few times. The chain has TRBV19 and TRBJ2-1; D uncertain. Germline-derived CDR1 and CDR2 are LNHDA and SQIVND (reference sequence). The CDR3 has 15 residues. Trimming stripped 1 base from V and 6 bases from J, with 13 bases between. CDR3 loop: CASSIAGSFGNEQFF. CDR3 DNA sequence: TGTGCCAGTAGTATAGCCGGGTCTTTCGGCAATGAGCAGTTCTTC. The full variable domain, its missing parts supplied by reference TRBV19 and TRBJ2-1, is DGGITQSPKYLFRKEGQNVTLSCEQNLNHDAMYWYRQDPGQGLRLIYYSQIVNDFQKGDIAEGYSVSREKKESFPLTVTSAQKNPTAFYLCASSIAGSFGNEQFFGPGTRLTVL.

This rearrangement joins TRBV4-1 to TRBJ2-7; D unresolved. The CDR3 sequence is 13 residues long. CDR1 MGHRA and CDR2 YSYEKL come from the germline V gene. V was pared by 1 base and J by 4 bases, with 8 bases between. This CDR3 is CASSQVTLYEQYF. CDR3 nucleotides: TGCGCCAGCAGCCAAGTGACTTTGTACGAGCAGTACTTC.

The CDR3 spells CASRGGSGAYNEQFF. CDR3 nucleotide sequence: TGTGCCAGCCGTGGTGGTAGCGGGGCCTACAATGAGCAGTTCTTC. The genes are TRBV6-6 and TRBJ2-1; 8 bases agree with TRBD2. CDR1 is MNHNY and CDR2 is SVGAGI in the germline V gene (reference sequence). The V gene end was trimmed by 8 bases and the J gene end by 2 bases; junction bases not matched to a gene: 8. CDR3 length: 15 residues.

This sequence joins TRBV5-4 and TRBJ1-1; TRBD1 might be the D (6 bases). This CDR3 contains 15 residues. Trimming stripped 4 bases from V and 7 bases from J, with 20 bases between. In germline, CDR1 is SGHNT, CDR2 YYREEE (reference sequence). CDR3 amino acids: CASSPRLVTGIEAFF. CDR3 nucleotides: TGTGCCAGCAGCCCACGGCTTGTGACAGGTATTGAAGCTTTCTTT.

J is TRBJ1-5 and V is TRBV15; tentative D call: TRBD1 (5 bases). The CDR3 loop spans 16 amino acids. V gave up 5 bases and J gave up 1 base, with 15 bases separating them. Germline V gene data show CDR1 as LNHNV and CDR2 as YYDKDF (reference sequence). Written as DNA, the CDR3 is TGTGCCACCAGCGTCCACGGGGGACGAAGCAATCAGCCCCAGCATTTT. This sequence encodes CATSVHGGRSNQPQHF.

The V and J genes are TRBV15 and TRBJ1-5; D remains ambiguous. Germline loops: CDR1 LNHNV, CDR2 YYDKDF (reference sequence). The CDR3 has 16 amino acids. Between the trimmed V and J ends, which lost 3 bases and 0 bases, there was a span of 12 bases. CDR3 sequence (DNA): TGTGCCACCAGCAGGGTGCCTCTCTATAGCAATCAGCCCCAGCATTTT. Amino acid sequence: CATSRVPLYSNQPQHF.

The rearrangement links TRBV7-9 to TRBJ2-7; weak D call: TRBD1 (7 bases). This CDR3 comprises 15 residues. The germline V gene encodes CDR1 SEHNR and CDR2 FQNEAQ (reference sequence). V was trimmed by 1 base and J by 2 bases, leaving 12 bases between them. CDR3: CASSLDPRGAYEQYF. The DNA of the CDR3 is TGTGCCAGCAGCTTAGACCCCAGGGGGGCCTACGAGCAGTACTTC.

This clone was observed a handful of times. The CDR3 loop reads CSVEKETQYF. CDR3 nucleotides: TGCAGCGTTGAAAAGGAGACCCAGTACTTC. The chain employs TRBV29-1 and TRBJ2-5; D is uncertain. The CDR3 is made up of 10 amino acids. The germline gives CDR1 SQVTM, CDR2 ANQGSEA. V was shortened by 2 bases and J by 5 bases, with 3 bases between the two germline ends.

This clone was counted a few times. The chain is built from TRBV10-3 and TRBJ1-5; no clear D. CDR3 length: 14 amino acids. CDR1 is ENHRY, CDR2 SYGVKD, per germline. The V gene lost 0 bases and the J gene lost 4 bases, with 7 bases spanning the gap. The CDR3 reads CAISESGGNQPQHF. The CDR3 DNA reads as TGTGCCATCAGTGAGTCGGGAGGGAATCAGCCCCAGCATTTT.

V gene TRBV23-1 combines with J gene TRBJ1-5; weak D call: TRBD1 (6 bases). TRBV23-1 qualifies as an ORF whose function is uncertain. CDR3 size: 22 residues. V lost 0 bases to trimming and J lost 4 bases, with 31 bases between them. The CDR3 reads CASSQSLREHGTPFSANQPQHF. The CDR3 bases are TGCGCCAGCAGTCAATCGTTAAGGGAACACGGGACACCGTTTTCGGCGAATCAGCCCCAGCATTTT.

The rearrangement uses TRBV2 and TRBJ1-1, with a possible D match to TRBD1 (6 bases). From germline, CDR1 is SNHLY and CDR2 FYNNEI. This CDR3 has 11 residues. V was pared by 9 bases and J by 3 bases, with 8 bases between. In DNA form, the CDR3 reads TGTGCCAGAAACAGGGACACTGAAGCTTTCTTT. Protein: CARNRDTEAFF.

CDR3 sequence: CASSQEAGTDNEQFF. The CDR3 nucleotides are TGTGCCAGCAGCCAAGAGGCGGGGACCGACAATGAGCAGTTCTTC. This sequence joins TRBV14 and TRBJ2-1; D might be TRBD2 (6 bases). Germline-derived CDR1 and CDR2 are SGHDN and FVKESK. The V gene lost 0 bases and the J gene lost 5 bases, with 11 bases spanning the gap. The CDR3 sequence is 15 residues long. The whole variable domain, filled in from reference TRBV14 and TRBJ2-1, reads EAGVTQFPSHSVIEKGQTVTLRCDPISGHDNLYWYRRVMGKEIKFLLHFVKESKQDESGMPNNRFLAERTGGTYSTLKVQPAELEDSGVYFCASSQEAGTDNEQFFGPGTRLTVL.

The chain uses TRBV4-2 and TRBJ2-3; 12 positions agree with TRBD1. Germline V lookup: CDR1 LGHNA, CDR2 YNFKEQ. Losses at the gene ends were 4 bases for V and 5 bases for J; bases not matched to a gene: 7. The CDR3 is 16 residues long. The chain's CDR3 is CASSLGTGGIGDTQYF. The CDR3, as DNA: TGTGCCAGCAGCCTGGGGACAGGGGGCATAGGAGATACGCAGTATTTT.

The chain links TRBV7-6 to TRBJ1-6; TRBD1 aligns across 8 bases. V dropped 4 bases and J dropped 10; count of bases not matched to a gene: 9. Per the germline V gene, CDR1 is SGHVS and CDR2 is FNYEAQ. This CDR3 contains 15 residues. The CDR3 region is CASSSSGGPGSPLHF. The CDR3 DNA is TGTGCCAGCAGCTCGTCAGGGGGCCCTGGGTCACCCCTCCACTTT.

The chain has TRBV2 and TRBJ2-7, with a tentative D call TRBD1 (6 bases). Germline V CDR1 and CDR2: SNHLY, FYNNEI. V was shortened by 1 base and J by 4 bases, with 14 bases between the two germline ends. The CDR3 has 15 residues. CDR3 protein: CASSEDGATGYEQYF. CDR3 nucleotide sequence: TGTGCCAGCAGTGAAGATGGGGCTACAGGGTACGAGCAGTACTTC.

The V call is TRBV7-9, the J call TRBJ1-5, with D uncertain. Germline V CDR1 and CDR2: SEHNR, FQNEAQ (reference sequence). The V gene lost 5 bases and the J gene lost 4 bases, with 9 bases spanning the gap. There are 13 residues in the CDR3. CDR3 in DNA: TGTGCCAGCAGCCTCCCGGGGAATCAGCCCCAGCATTTT. It codes for CASSLPGNQPQHF. The variable domain in full, with the rest retrieved from reference TRBV7-9 and TRBJ1-5, is DTGVSQNPRHKITKRGQNVTFRCDPISEHNRLYWYRQTLGQGPEFLTYFQNEAQLEKSRLLSDRFSAERPKGSFSTLEIQRTEQGDSAMYLCASSLPGNQPQHFGDGTRLSIL.

This clone was seen only once. This rearrangement joins TRBV29-1 to TRBJ2-3; no reliable D call. Germline assignment: CDR1 SQVTM and CDR2 ANQGSEA. V shed 5 bases and J shed 2 bases, with 11 bases lying between them. The CDR3 has 13 amino acids. CDR3 coding DNA: TGCAGCGTTTTTAAGGGTACCACAGATACGCAGTATTTT. Residues: CSVFKGTTDTQYF.

This chain connects TRBV5-6 to TRBJ2-5; no clear D gene. CDR3 length: 15 residues. Germline lookup yields CDR1 SGHDT and CDR2 YYEEEE. Trimming left V 5 bases short and J 5 bases short, with 19 bases between. The CDR3 nucleotides are TGTGCCAGCAGTACGCCGGGCTCAAGCCTGGAGACCCAGTACTTC. Encoded protein: CASSTPGSSLETQYF. The whole variable domain, remainder taken from reference TRBV5-6 and TRBJ2-5, is DAGVTQSPTHLIKTRGQQVTLRCSPKSGHDTVSWYQQALGQGPQFIFQYYEEEERQRGNFPDRFSGHQFPNYSSELNVNALLLGDSALYLCASSTPGSSLETQYFGPGTRLLVL.

V and J are TRBV27 and TRBJ1-2, with D possibly TRBD1 on 5 matching bases. V gave up 0 bases and J gave up 4 bases, with 18 bases separating them. The germline V gene has CDR1 MNHEY and CDR2 SMNVEV (reference sequence). The CDR3 loop spans 17 amino acids. The CDR3 reads CASSLSLRGPLIYGYTF. In DNA, the CDR3 is TGTGCCAGCAGTTTATCGTTGAGGGGACCGCTGATCTATGGCTACACCTTC.

This rearrangement joins TRBV7-9 to TRBJ1-2; tentative D call: TRBD1 (6 bases). Germline loops: CDR1 SEHNR, CDR2 FQNEAQ (reference sequence). V was pared by 2 bases and J by 5 bases, with 9 bases between. The CDR3 length is 13 residues. This CDR3 is CASSLNQGYGYTF. The CDR3 region has the DNA TGTGCCAGCAGCTTAAACCAGGGGTATGGCTACACCTTC.

This clone was counted between two and nine times. Other DNA sequences of this sample code for an identical CDR3. The J gene is TRBJ2-3, the V gene TRBV27; no definite D call. There are 12 residues in the CDR3. The germline gives CDR1 MNHEY, CDR2 SMNVEV (reference sequence). V was pared by 6 bases and J by 0 bases, with 4 bases between. This chain's CDR3 is CASSPSTDTQYF. CDR3 bases: TGTGCCAGCAGCCCGAGCACAGATACGCAGTATTTT.

This clone was seen only once. DNA for the CDR3: TGCAGCGGTACAGGGGAGAACACCGGGGAGCTGTTTTTT. Translation gives CSGTGENTGELFF. The rearrangement links TRBV29-1 to TRBJ2-2, with 7 bases that match TRBD1. The CDR3 loop spans 13 amino acids. CDR1 and CDR2 (germline): SQVTM, ANQGSEA. V lost 7 bases to trimming and J lost 1 base; unmatched junction nucleotides: 3.

The chain employs TRBV27 and TRBJ2-7; no firm D call. Germline-derived CDR1 and CDR2 are MNHEY and SMNVEV (reference sequence). The CDR3 loop spans 13 amino acids. With 3 bases removed from V and 2 bases from J, the gap between germline ends came to 8 bases. The CDR3 loop is CASSLNAAYEQYF. The CDR3 bases are TGTGCCAGCAGTTTGAACGCCGCCTACGAGCAGTACTTC.

This sequence joins TRBV2 and TRBJ2-3; 9 nucleotides align to TRBD1. CDR3 length: 16 amino acids. Germline V gene data show CDR1 as SNHLY and CDR2 as FYNNEI. The V and J ends lost 7 bases and 2 bases, in that order; junction bases with no gene match: 10. The CDR3 sequence: CASITSRDRVTDTQYF. Here the CDR3 DNA reads TGTGCCAGCATTACTTCCCGGGACAGGGTCACAGATACGCAGTATTTT.

The CDR3 is CASSPGQGNTEAFF. The CDR3 DNA is TGTGCCAGCTCGCCGGGCCAGGGCAACACTGAAGCTTTCTTT. The gene calls are TRBV27 and TRBJ1-1; D perhaps matches TRBD1 (5 bases). The V and J ends lost 8 bases and 2 bases respectively, with 15 bases between them. Germline lookup yields CDR1 MNHEY and CDR2 SMNVEV (reference sequence). The CDR3 sequence is 14 residues long.

This clone was detected only a few times. The chain couples TRBV19 to TRBJ2-1, with 10 positions matching TRBD2. Germline assignment: CDR1 LNHDA and CDR2 SQIVND (reference sequence). With 3 bases clipped from V and 6 bases from J, the junction kept 5 bases outside the gene matches. The CDR3 loop spans 15 amino acids. The CDR3 is CASSILAGVANEQFF. CDR3 nucleotides: TGTGCCAGTAGTATTCTAGCGGGGGTCGCCAATGAGCAGTTCTTC.